This T cell receptor beta chain originates from a study of early T cells in non-severe SARS-CoV-2 infection. There are 16 residues in the CDR3. Germline V lookup: CDR1 SGHRS, CDR2 YFSETQ. The V segment lost 4 bases and the J segment 8 bases; nucleotides outside the gene matches: 13. Attached unique molecular identifiers marked individual cDNA molecules. Each CDR3 protein is one row after TCRdb ran MiXCR on the 5' RACE reads. Altogether 30,000 to 35,000 distinct CDR3 sequences are present, roughly 4.8% being singletons, with the ten largest covering over 10%. This clonotype was seen repeatedly, ten times or more.

The sequence derives from an adult who was a healthcare worker with PCR-confirmed SARS-CoV-2 infection or an uninfected control (not recorded which). The sequenced material came from whole blood. V gene TRBV5-1 combines with J gene TRBJ2-1, with TRBD2 matching 9 bases. Here the CDR3 DNA reads TGCGCCAGCAGCCTCCGCGGGGGGGCTGATGTCGATGAGCAGTTCTTC. It yields the protein CASSLRGGADVDEQFF.